This record looks at one T cell receptor (beta chain) sequence and its context. TCRdb's copy holds only in-frame clones and misses some; the assay was immunoSEQ multiplex PCR. Of about 140,000 clones listed, approximately 80% are singletons. The source of the sample is a study of blood T cell repertoires in COVID-19. The CDR3 loop spans 16 amino acids. Germline lookup yields CDR1 MNHEY and CDR2 SVGAGI. With V trimmed by 0 bases and J by 5 bases, 6 bases remained unmatched. The chain employs TRBV6-5 and TRBJ2-1; TRBD1 aligns across 8 bases. The clonotype comes from a human donor in a cohort sampled during active COVID-19. The source material was peripheral blood. CDR3 nucleotides: TGTGCCAGCAGTTACTCCCGGACAGGGACAAACAATGAGCAGTTCTTC. Protein: CASSYSRTGTNNEQFF.